This T cell receptor beta chain is from a study of Ad26.COV2.S vaccination and SARS-CoV-2 variants. Study context: Donor was in the COV1001 Ad26.COV2.S trial arm.

Germline V lookup: CDR1 MNHEY, CDR2 SMNVEV (reference sequence). The CDR3 consists of 14 residues. V lost 5 bases, J lost 0 bases, and 8 bases lay in between. Data came from immunoSEQ multiplex PCR; TCRdb stores just in-frame clones and leaves some out. The sample includes about 680,000 clones, roughly 90% of them seen just once. Treatment here: around 19 received Ad26.COV2.S at low or high dose, single or two shots; 5 received placebo; per-sample allocation not given. Specimens were obtained on day 63 following the first vaccine or placebo injection. Within Boston, the person who donated was an adult of 18-55 years. Vaccine was an Ad26 vector expressing Wuhan-strain SARS-CoV-2 spike.

The origin of this receptor is a person aged 18-65 years who received the Ad26.COV2.S COVID-19 vaccine or a placebo. The rearrangement joins TRBV27 to TRBJ2-4; D call uncertain. The sample consisted of peripheral blood, taken in a trial of Ad26.COV2.S vaccine versus placebo. CDR3 region: CASSSLLAKNIQYF. CDR3 sequence (DNA): TGTGCCAGCAGTAGCCTGTTAGCCAAAAACATTCAGTACTTC.